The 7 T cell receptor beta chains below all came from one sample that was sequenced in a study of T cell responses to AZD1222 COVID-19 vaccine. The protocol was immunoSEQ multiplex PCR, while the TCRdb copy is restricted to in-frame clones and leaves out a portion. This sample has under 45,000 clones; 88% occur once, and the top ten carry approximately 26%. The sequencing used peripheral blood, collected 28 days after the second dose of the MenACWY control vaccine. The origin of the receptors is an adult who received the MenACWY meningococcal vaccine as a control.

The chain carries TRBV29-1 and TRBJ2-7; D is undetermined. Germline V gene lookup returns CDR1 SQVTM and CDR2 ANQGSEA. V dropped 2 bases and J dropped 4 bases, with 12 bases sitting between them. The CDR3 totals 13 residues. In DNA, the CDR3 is TGCAGCGTTGAACTGGAGTGGGGTTACGAGCAGTACTTC. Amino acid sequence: CSVELEWGYEQYF.

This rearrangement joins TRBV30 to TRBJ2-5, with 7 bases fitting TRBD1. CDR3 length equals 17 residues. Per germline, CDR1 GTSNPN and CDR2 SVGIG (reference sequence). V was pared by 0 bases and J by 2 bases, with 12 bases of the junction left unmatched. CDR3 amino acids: CAWSVWGRGKPQETQYF. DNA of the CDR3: TGTGCCTGGAGTGTATGGGGCAGGGGGAAGCCACAAGAGACCCAGTACTTC.

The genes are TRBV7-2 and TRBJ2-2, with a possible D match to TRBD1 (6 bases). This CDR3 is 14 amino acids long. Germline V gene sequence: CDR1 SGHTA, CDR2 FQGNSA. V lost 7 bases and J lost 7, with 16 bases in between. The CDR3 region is CASIDQGMVGELFF. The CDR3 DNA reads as TGTGCCAGCATTGATCAGGGGATGGTCGGGGAGCTGTTTTTT.

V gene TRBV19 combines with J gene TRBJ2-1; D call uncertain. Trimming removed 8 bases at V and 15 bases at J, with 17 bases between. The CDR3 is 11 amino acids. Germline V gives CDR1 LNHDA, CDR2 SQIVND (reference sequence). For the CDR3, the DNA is TGTGCCAGTTTTAAGAGTGGGTTTGGGTTCTTC. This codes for CASFKSGFGFF.

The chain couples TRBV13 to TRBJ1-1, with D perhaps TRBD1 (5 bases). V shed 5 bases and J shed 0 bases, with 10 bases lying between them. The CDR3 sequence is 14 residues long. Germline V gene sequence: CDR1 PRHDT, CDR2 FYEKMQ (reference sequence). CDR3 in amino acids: CASSHRQLNTEAFF. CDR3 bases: TGTGCCAGCAGCCACCGACAGTTGAACACTGAAGCTTTCTTT.

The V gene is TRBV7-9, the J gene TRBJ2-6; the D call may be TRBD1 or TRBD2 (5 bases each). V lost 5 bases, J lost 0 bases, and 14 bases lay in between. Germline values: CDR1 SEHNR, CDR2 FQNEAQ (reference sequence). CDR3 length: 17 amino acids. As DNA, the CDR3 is TGTGCCAGCAGCGCACCGGGACGGTCCTCTGGGGCCAACGTCCTGACTTTC. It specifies CASSAPGRSSGANVLTF.

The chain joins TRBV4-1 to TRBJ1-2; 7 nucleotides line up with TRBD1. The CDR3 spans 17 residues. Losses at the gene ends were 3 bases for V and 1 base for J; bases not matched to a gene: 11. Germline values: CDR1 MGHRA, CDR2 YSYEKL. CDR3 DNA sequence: TGCGCCAGCAGCCATATCCTCCGGGGACAGCATAACTATGGCTACACCTTC. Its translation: CASSHILRGQHNYGYTF.